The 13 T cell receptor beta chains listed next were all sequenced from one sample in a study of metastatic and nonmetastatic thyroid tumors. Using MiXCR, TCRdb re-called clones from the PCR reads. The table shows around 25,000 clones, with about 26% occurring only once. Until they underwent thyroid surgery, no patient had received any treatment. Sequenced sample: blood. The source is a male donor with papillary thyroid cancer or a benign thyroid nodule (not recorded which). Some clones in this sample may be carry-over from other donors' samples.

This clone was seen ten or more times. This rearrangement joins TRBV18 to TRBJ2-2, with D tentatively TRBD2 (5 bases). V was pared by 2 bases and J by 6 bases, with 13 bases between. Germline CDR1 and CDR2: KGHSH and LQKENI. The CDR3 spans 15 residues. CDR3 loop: CASSPREGRAGELFF. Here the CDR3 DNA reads TGTGCCAGCTCACCAAGAGAGGGCCGGGCCGGGGAGCTGTTTTTT.

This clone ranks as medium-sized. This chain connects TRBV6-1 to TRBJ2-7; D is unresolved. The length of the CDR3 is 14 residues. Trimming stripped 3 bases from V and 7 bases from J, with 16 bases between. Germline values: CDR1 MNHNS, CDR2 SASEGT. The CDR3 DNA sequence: TGTGCCAGCAGTGAGGGTGACACTCTGTCGGAGCAGTACTTC. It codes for CASSEGDTLSEQYF.

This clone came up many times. CDR3: CATSGDSTDTQYF. CDR3 nucleotide sequence: TGTGCCACCTCTGGCGACAGCACAGATACGCAGTATTTT. This rearrangement joins TRBV2 to TRBJ2-3; D is uncertain. V was shortened by 10 bases and J by 0 bases, with 11 bases between the two germline ends. The CDR3 runs 13 residues. The germline V gene encodes CDR1 SNHLY and CDR2 FYNNEI.

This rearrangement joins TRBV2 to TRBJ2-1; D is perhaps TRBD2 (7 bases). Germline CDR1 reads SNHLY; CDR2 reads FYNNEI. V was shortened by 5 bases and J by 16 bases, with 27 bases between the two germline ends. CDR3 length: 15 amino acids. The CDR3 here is CASSPPSGWSGGHFF. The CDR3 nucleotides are TGTGCCAGCAGTCCGCCGAGCGGATGGTCCGGGGGGCACTTCTTC.

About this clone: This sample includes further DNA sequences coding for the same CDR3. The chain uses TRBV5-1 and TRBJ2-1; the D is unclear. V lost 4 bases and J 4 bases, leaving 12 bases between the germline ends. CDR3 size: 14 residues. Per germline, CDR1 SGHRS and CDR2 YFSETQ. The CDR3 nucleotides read TGCGCCAGCAGCGGATCGGGTGAGTACAATGAGCAGTTCTTC. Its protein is CASSGSGEYNEQFF.

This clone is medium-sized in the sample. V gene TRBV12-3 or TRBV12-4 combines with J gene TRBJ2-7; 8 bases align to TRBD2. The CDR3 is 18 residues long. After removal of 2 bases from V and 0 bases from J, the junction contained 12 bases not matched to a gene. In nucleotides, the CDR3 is TGTGCCAGCAGTTTATCGGATCTAAGCGGGAGAGACTCCTACGAGCAGTACTTC. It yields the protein CASSLSDLSGRDSYEQYF.

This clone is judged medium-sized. CDR3 nucleotide sequence: TGTGCCAGCAGCCCTCAGGCGGTCCGGGGCCATGAGCAGTTCTTC. Translated: CASSPQAVRGHEQFF. The chain couples TRBV11-2 to TRBJ2-1; D assignment may be TRBD1 or TRBD2 (5 bases each). Germline V gene lookup returns CDR1 SGHAT and CDR2 FQNNGV. Deletions cut 5 bases from V and 8 bases from J, with 19 bases between. CDR3 length: 15 residues.

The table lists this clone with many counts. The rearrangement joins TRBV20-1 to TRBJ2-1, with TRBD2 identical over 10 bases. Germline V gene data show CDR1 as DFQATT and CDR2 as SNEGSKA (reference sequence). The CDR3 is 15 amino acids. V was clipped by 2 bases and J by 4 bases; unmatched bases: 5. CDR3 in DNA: TGCAGTGCTAGACGGAGGACTAGCGGTTACAATGAGCAGTTCTTC. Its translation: CSARRRTSGYNEQFF.

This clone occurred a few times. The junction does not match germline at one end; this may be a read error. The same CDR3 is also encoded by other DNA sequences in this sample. The CDR3 nucleotides read TGTGCCAGCAGTTTAGGCAGGGGCGGAAATCAGCCACAGCATTTT. Protein: CASSLGRGGNQPQHF. The gene calls are TRBV28 and TRBJ1-5; a possible D gene is TRBD1 (6 bases). Germline V gene lookup returns CDR1 MDHEN and CDR2 SYDVKM. The CDR3 has 15 residues.

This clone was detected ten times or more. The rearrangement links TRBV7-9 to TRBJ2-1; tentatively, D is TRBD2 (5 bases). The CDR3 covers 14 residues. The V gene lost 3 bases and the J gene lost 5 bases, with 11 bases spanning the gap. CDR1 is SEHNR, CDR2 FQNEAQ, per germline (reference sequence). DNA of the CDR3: TGTGCCAGCAGCTTTGGAGGCCACAACAATGAGCAGTTCTTC. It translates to CASSFGGHNNEQFF.

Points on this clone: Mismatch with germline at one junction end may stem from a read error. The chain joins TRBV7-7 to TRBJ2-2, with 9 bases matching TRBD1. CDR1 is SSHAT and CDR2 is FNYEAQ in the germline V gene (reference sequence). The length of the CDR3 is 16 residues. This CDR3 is CASSLVGTGSTWELFF. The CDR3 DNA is TGTGCGAGCAGCTTAGTGGGGACAGGGTCCACCTGGGAGCTGTTTTTT.

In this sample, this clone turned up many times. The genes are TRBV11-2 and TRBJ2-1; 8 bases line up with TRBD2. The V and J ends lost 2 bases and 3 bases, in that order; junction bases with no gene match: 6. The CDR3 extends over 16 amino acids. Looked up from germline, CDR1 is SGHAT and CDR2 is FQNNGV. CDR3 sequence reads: CASSLWSGGNYNEQFF. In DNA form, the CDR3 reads TGTGCCAGCAGCTTATGGAGCGGGGGAAACTACAATGAGCAGTTCTTC.

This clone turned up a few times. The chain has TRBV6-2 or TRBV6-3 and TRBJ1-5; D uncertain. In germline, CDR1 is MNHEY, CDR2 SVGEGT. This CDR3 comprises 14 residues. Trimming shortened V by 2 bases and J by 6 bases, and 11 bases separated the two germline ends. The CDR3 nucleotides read TGTGCCAGCAGTTACGGGGTTCGTGGTCAGCCCCAGCATTTT. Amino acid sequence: CASSYGVRGQPQHF.